This T cell receptor (beta chain) was found in a study of cytomegalovirus exposure and HLA in healthy donors. Concerning this clone itself: Its matching antigen is unknown.

The CDR3 consists of 16 residues. Germline V gene data show CDR1 as SGHNT and CDR2 as YENEEA. The primer mix had 60 Vbeta and 13 Jbeta primers. The protocol was immunoSEQ multiplex PCR, while the TCRdb copy is restricted to in-frame clones and leaves out a portion. This sample has about 61,000 clones; roughly 90% occur once, and the top ten carry over 1.2%. Findings and limits, study-wide: According to reports, the classifier identified cytomegalovirus status with high specificity and sensitivity.

The chain has TRBV11-3 and TRBJ2-5; 12 positions match TRBD1. The J call may be in error: the DNA end matches TRBJ2-7 better. Material: PBMCs. The TCR sequence derives from a man in his thirties or forties in good health and CMV-seropositive. DNA of the CDR3: TGTGCCAGCAGCAGAGGGACAGGGGGCGAAACCTACGAGCAGTACTTC. Translating gives CASSRGTGGETYEQYF.